These T cell receptor beta chains were read from a single sample in a study of T cell responses to AZD1222 COVID-19 vaccine. Clones were sequenced by immunoSEQ multiplex PCR, and TCRdb holds only the in-frame ones, with some missing. In the table there are around 99,000 clones, around nine tenths of which are singletons. Sequencing was performed on peripheral blood, taken on day 0 of AZD1222 vaccination. Receptors were obtained from an adult in good health. Both conserved end residues are part of each CDR3. Each record gives: J gene, CDR3 length, V gene, CDR3 protein.

>TRBJ2-2|12|TRBV29-1
CSVFQNTGELFF
>TRBJ1-1|11|TRBV20-1
CSAREEAEAFF
>TRBJ1-1|12|TRBV11-2
CASSLGQVKAFF
>TRBJ2-7|15|TRBV10-1
CATPATQGASLEQYF
>TRBJ2-1|16|TRBV11-3
CASSLDGRGGLDEQFF
>TRBJ2-2|12|TRBV11-2
CASRGNTGELFF
>TRBJ1-2|14|TRBV4-3
CASSRGGSNYGYTF
>TRBJ1-5|11|TRBV12-3/TRBV12-4
CASGGFQPQHF
>TRBJ2-1|18|TRBV7-6
CASSLPVAGGTSLGEQFF
>TRBJ1-1|16|TRBV7-3
CASSLTGGGVNTEAFF
>TRBJ1-2|12|TRBV29-1
CSVGTGAGGYTF
>TRBJ2-7|12|TRBV2
CASSEMSYEQYF
>TRBJ2-1|15|TRBV9
CASSTTGSGAAEQFF
>TRBJ2-5|11|TRBV6-5
CASTLRETQYF
>TRBJ2-3|17|TRBV9
CASSVGVAGGGGDTQYF
>TRBJ1-2|11|TRBV19
CASTTNYGYTF
>TRBJ2-3|15|TRBV5-1
CASSLRGYGPDTQYF
>TRBJ2-3|16|TRBV15
CATSRDGTSGADTQYF
>TRBJ2-7|15|TRBV2
CASSVEGTGAYEQYF
>TRBJ1-3|13|TRBV6-5
CASRPGEIHTIYF
>TRBJ2-1|13|TRBV7-3
CASSRTDRDEQFF
>TRBJ1-2|14|TRBV11-2
CASSLRGVNYGYTF
>TRBJ1-4|13|TRBV12-3/TRBV12-4
CASSFGRSEKLFF
>TRBJ2-5|13|TRBV12-3/TRBV12-4
CASTRTKEETQYF
>TRBJ2-7|12|TRBV29-1
CSAVDSSYEQYF
>TRBJ2-3|15|TRBV3-1/TRBV3-2
CASSQGGTGQDTQYF
>TRBJ1-1|12|TRBV3-1/TRBV3-2
CASLGWNTEAFF
>TRBJ2-7|13|TRBV30
CAYRLVAFGEQYF
>TRBJ1-1|11|TRBV5-1
CAMNTDTEAFF
>TRBJ2-1|15|TRBV5-6
CASRRLGPDNNEQFF
>TRBJ2-5|13|TRBV5-4
CASSRILEETQYF
>TRBJ1-1|14|TRBV27
CASSLPGSNTEAFF
>TRBJ2-7|16|TRBV6-6
CASSYSRSTGDYEQYF
>TRBJ1-6|12|TRBV12-3/TRBV12-4
CASSLGRGPLHF
>TRBJ1-1|15|TRBV5-1
CASSQGRTMNTEAFF
>TRBJ1-2|15|TRBV11-2
CASSYYPGSSGGYTF